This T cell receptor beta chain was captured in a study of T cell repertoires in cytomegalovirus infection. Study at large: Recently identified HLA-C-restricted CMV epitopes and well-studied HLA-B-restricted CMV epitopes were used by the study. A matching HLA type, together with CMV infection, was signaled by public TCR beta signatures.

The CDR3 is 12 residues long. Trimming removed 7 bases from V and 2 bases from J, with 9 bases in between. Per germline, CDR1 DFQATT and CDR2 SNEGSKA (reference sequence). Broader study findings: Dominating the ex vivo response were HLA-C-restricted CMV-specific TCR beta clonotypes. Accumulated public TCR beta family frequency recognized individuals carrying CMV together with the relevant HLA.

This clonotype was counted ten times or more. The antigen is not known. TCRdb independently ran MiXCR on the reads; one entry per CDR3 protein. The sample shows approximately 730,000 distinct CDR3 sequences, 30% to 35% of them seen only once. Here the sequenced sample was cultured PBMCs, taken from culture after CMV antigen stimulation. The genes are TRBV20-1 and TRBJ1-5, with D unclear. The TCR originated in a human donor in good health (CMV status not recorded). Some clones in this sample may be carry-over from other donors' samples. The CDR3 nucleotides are TGCAGTGTCGGGCGGGGCAATCAGCCCCAGCATTTT. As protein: CSVGRGNQPQHF.